The rows below give T cell receptor beta chains drawn from one sample of a study of beta chain features in type 1 diabetes. The repertoire was sequenced with immunoSEQ multiplex PCR; TCRdb's copy has only in-frame clones and lacks some. Among some 660,000 clones, around an eighth were seen once, and the ten largest hold 0.035% to 0.045%. Specimen: naive CD4+ T cells from blood. Every receptor here comes from a man younger than 35 with type 1 diabetes. Both conserved end residues are part of each CDR3. Each record gives: clone size, V gene, D gene, J gene, CDR3 DNA, CDR3 protein. D genes are given only for firm matches. Expanded clones get a size class; other rows say once, few or many, or leave the size out.

clone_size: .
v_call: TRBV5-1
d_call: .
j_call: TRBJ2-5
cdr3_nt: TGCGCCAGCAGCACCGGGGAGACCCAGTACTTC
cdr3_aa: CASSTGETQYF

clone_size: .
v_call: TRBV7-9
d_call: .
j_call: TRBJ2-3
cdr3_nt: TGTGCCAGCAGCAGGGTCGCGATAACAGATACGCAGTATTTT
cdr3_aa: CASSRVAITDTQYF

clone_size: .
v_call: TRBV7-7
d_call: TRBD2
j_call: TRBJ2-2
cdr3_nt: TGTGCTAGCAGCCAAGGGAGTTATCCGGGACTAGGCAGCACCGGGGAGCTGTTTTTT
cdr3_aa: CASSQGSYPGLGSTGELFF

clone_size: few
v_call: TRBV7-8
d_call: .
j_call: TRBJ2-7
cdr3_nt: TGTGCCAGCAGCTTGGTTCAGGGAACCTACGAGCAGTACTTC
cdr3_aa: CASSLVQGTYEQYF

clone_size: .
v_call: TRBV5-4
d_call: .
j_call: TRBJ1-2
cdr3_nt: TGTGCCAGCAGCTTGGGGAATACCTATGGCTACACCTTC
cdr3_aa: CASSLGNTYGYTF

clone_size: few
v_call: TRBV7-9
d_call: .
j_call: TRBJ1-2
cdr3_nt: TGTGCCAGCAGCCTCGGGGGCTACACCTTC
cdr3_aa: CASSLGGYTF

clone_size: .
v_call: TRBV30
d_call: .
j_call: TRBJ1-5
cdr3_nt: TGTGCCTGGAGTGTAGCGGTACAGCCCCAGCATTTT
cdr3_aa: CAWSVAVQPQHF

clone_size: .
v_call: TRBV6-1
d_call: .
j_call: TRBJ2-3
cdr3_nt: TGTGCCAGCAGTTCGAGCGCGAGCACAGATACGCAGTATTTT
cdr3_aa: CASSSSASTDTQYF

clone_size: .
v_call: TRBV4-3
d_call: .
j_call: TRBJ2-5
cdr3_nt: TGCGCCAGCAGCCAAGACCCCGAGGGGGGTCAAGAGACCCAGTACTTC
cdr3_aa: CASSQDPEGGQETQYF

clone_size: .
v_call: TRBV7-3
d_call: .
j_call: TRBJ2-7
cdr3_nt: TGTGCCAGCAGCTTCGACTCCTACGAGCAGTACTTC
cdr3_aa: CASSFDSYEQYF